What follows are 24 T cell receptor beta chains derived from one specimen sequenced in a study of shared clonotypes between healthy human individuals. Produced via immunoSEQ multiplex PCR; TCRdb's table is partial and in-frame only. The repertoire holds roughly 1.5 million clones, 95% to 99% seen once, with roughly 0.45% in the top ten. The sequenced sample was naive CD4+ T cells sorted from blood. Subset described: CD45RA+ positively selected. These receptors were taken from a man between 25 and 39 years old in good health.

The chain employs TRBV7-2 and TRBJ2-7; 9 bases map to TRBD1. Germline values: CDR1 SGHTA, CDR2 FQGNSA. CDR3 length equals 15 residues. V trimming: 5 bases; J trimming: 6 bases; junction bases outside the gene matches: 11. CDR3: CASSIPGTGSPEQYF. The CDR3 coding sequence is TGTGCCAGCAGCATCCCCGGGACAGGGAGCCCCGAGCAGTACTTC.

V and J are TRBV30 and TRBJ2-3; TRBD2 is a possible D gene (5 bases). The V gene's germline CDR1 is GTSNPN and CDR2 SVGIG (reference sequence). The CDR3 is made up of 14 amino acids. The germline V and J ends were trimmed by 1 base and 0 bases, with 8 bases remaining between them. The CDR3 spells CAWSGGLSTDTQYF. Written as DNA, the CDR3 is TGTGCCTGGAGTGGAGGGCTGAGCACAGATACGCAGTATTTT.

The chain links TRBV29-1 to TRBJ2-6; a weak D match, TRBD1 (5 bases). There are 16 residues in the CDR3. The V gene lost 4 bases and the J gene lost 0 bases, with 13 bases spanning the gap. Per the germline V gene, CDR1 is SQVTM and CDR2 is ANQGSEA. The CDR3 DNA sequence: TGCAGCGTTGTGTGGACACCCAGCTCTGGGGCCAACGTCCTGACTTTC. Its protein is CSVVWTPSSGANVLTF.

This chain joins TRBV7-9 and TRBJ1-1; D not resolved. CDR3 length equals 14 residues. Per germline, CDR1 SEHNR and CDR2 FQNEAQ (reference sequence). Trimming cost V 2 bases and J 7 bases, with 14 bases left between them. As DNA, the CDR3 is TGTGCCAGCAGCTTAATGGGAGGATCTCTTGAAGCTTTCTTT. Translating gives CASSLMGGSLEAFF.

This chain joins TRBV10-2 and TRBJ2-7; 7 bases are shared with TRBD2. Germline CDR1 reads WSHSY; CDR2 reads SAAADI. V dropped 0 bases and J dropped 4; count of bases not matched to a gene: 9. There are 16 residues in the CDR3. The CDR3 loop is CASSESKLADVYEQYF. The CDR3 bases are TGCGCCAGCAGTGAGTCGAAGCTAGCGGACGTTTACGAGCAGTACTTC.

V and J are TRBV29-1 and TRBJ2-7, with 14 positions matching TRBD2. V was clipped by 1 base and J by 6 bases; unmatched bases: 8. The CDR3 extends over 16 amino acids. Germline V lookup: CDR1 SQVTM, CDR2 ANQGSEA. In nucleotides, the CDR3 is TGCAGCGTTGAAGTGGGGGGACTAGCGGGAGAAGGCGAGCAGTACTTC. Amino acid sequence: CSVEVGGLAGEGEQYF.

The chain joins TRBV18 to TRBJ1-1; TRBD1 aligns across 7 bases. The CDR3 runs 17 residues. J lost 3 bases, V lost 5 bases, and 15 bases had no gene match. The V gene's germline CDR1 is KGHSH and CDR2 LQKENI. CDR3 loop: CASSATGAARSYTEAFF. For the CDR3, the DNA is TGTGCCAGCTCAGCAACAGGGGCCGCGCGTTCTTACACTGAAGCTTTCTTT.

The chain couples TRBV30 to TRBJ2-7, with D possibly being TRBD2 (6 bases). The V end was cut by 3 bases, the J end by 4 bases, with 25 bases between. Germline CDR1 GTSNPN, CDR2 SVGIG (reference sequence). The length of the CDR3 is 17 residues. CDR3 DNA sequence: TGTGCCTGGAGGATGACTACCCGAGCGGGCCGAGAATACGAGCAGTACTTC. It encodes CAWRMTTRAGREYEQYF.

The gene calls are TRBV29-1 and TRBJ2-1, with 14 bases aligning to TRBD2. After removal of 3 bases from V and 9 bases from J, the junction contained 7 bases not matched to a gene. The CDR3 sequence is 15 residues long. Germline loops: CDR1 SQVTM, CDR2 ANQGSEA. The CDR3 reads CSVDGGLAGVSEQFF. The CDR3 region has the DNA TGCAGCGTTGATGGGGGACTAGCGGGAGTTAGTGAGCAGTTCTTC.

The V gene is TRBV6-1, the J gene TRBJ2-7, with unresolved D. This CDR3 is 13 amino acids long. Germline V gene data show CDR1 as MNHNS and CDR2 as SASEGT. The V end lost 5 bases, the J end lost 3 bases, and 11 bases lay between the germline ends. The CDR3 region is CASSIAHYYEQYF. For the CDR3, the DNA is TGTGCCAGCAGTATAGCACACTACTACGAGCAGTACTTC.

On this clone itself: Other DNA sequences in the sample encode the same CDR3. The J gene is TRBJ2-7, the V gene TRBV5-5, with D unresolved. The CDR3 has 13 residues. V was trimmed by 0 bases and J by 0 bases, leaving 4 bases between them. CDR1 is SGHKS, CDR2 YYEKEE, per germline (reference sequence). This chain's CDR3 is CASSLVGSYEQYF. Here the CDR3 DNA reads TGTGCCAGCAGCTTGGTCGGCTCCTACGAGCAGTACTTC.

The chain joins TRBV19 to TRBJ2-2, with 10 bases identical to TRBD2. The trim removed 7 bases at V and 4 bases at J, leaving 6 bases unmatched. The CDR3 covers 15 residues. Germline V gives CDR1 LNHDA, CDR2 SQIVND (reference sequence). CDR3 sequence reads: CASNPSGSFTGELFF. In DNA form, the CDR3 reads TGTGCCAGTAACCCTAGCGGGAGTTTCACCGGGGAGCTGTTTTTT.

This chain connects TRBV7-2 to TRBJ1-3, with a weak D call TRBD1 (6 bases). The V end was cut by 5 bases, the J end by 4 bases, with 15 bases between. CDR3 length: 15 residues. The germline CDR1 and CDR2 sequences are SGHTA and FQGNSA. This CDR3 is CASSPARTAGNTIYF. The CDR3 bases are TGTGCCAGCAGCCCCGCGCGGACAGCCGGAAACACCATATATTTT.

The chain links TRBV2 to TRBJ1-4; no reliable D call. V was shortened by 1 base and J by 8 bases, with 17 bases between the two germline ends. The germline gives CDR1 SNHLY, CDR2 FYNNEI. CDR3 length: 16 amino acids. This chain's CDR3 is CASSEEALQVGEKLFF. The DNA for the CDR3 is TGTGCCAGCAGTGAAGAGGCCCTGCAGGTTGGGGAAAAACTGTTTTTT. Filled out from reference TRBV2 and TRBJ1-4, the complete variable domain reads EPEVTQTPSHQVTQMGQEVILRCVPISNHLYFYWYRQILGQKVEFLVSFYNNEISEKSEIFDDQFSVERPDGSNFTLKIRSTKLEDSAMYFCASSEEALQVGEKLFFGSGTQLSVL.

The table lists this clone with a count of one. The chain is built from TRBV7-3 and TRBJ2-2; 11 bases map to TRBD1. V dropped 5 bases and J dropped 9; count of bases not matched to a gene: 5. This CDR3 has 14 residues. Germline V gives CDR1 SGHTA, CDR2 FQGTGA. The CDR3 nucleotides read TGTGCCAGCAGCCCCCCGGACAGGGGGCGGGAGCTGTTTTTT. Residues: CASSPPDRGRELFF.

The J gene is TRBJ1-3, the V gene TRBV18; no firm D call. The V end was cut by 8 bases, the J end by 2 bases, with 16 bases between. CDR1 and CDR2 (germline): KGHSH, LQKENI. The CDR3 covers 15 residues. This CDR3 reads CASAQRATAGNTIYF. The CDR3 nucleotides read TGTGCCAGCGCACAGAGGGCAACGGCTGGAAACACCATATATTTT.

Here the CDR3 reads CASSNRETGELFF. CDR3 bases: TGCGCCAGCAGTAACAGGGAAACCGGGGAGCTGTTTTTT. This chain connects TRBV10-1 to TRBJ2-2; the D gene is possibly TRBD1 (6 bases). Trimming cost V 5 bases and J 5 bases, with 9 bases left between them. In germline, CDR1 is WNHNN, CDR2 SYGVQD (reference sequence). The CDR3 has 13 amino acids.

The chain uses TRBV20-1 and TRBJ1-2; no definite D call. The CDR3 spans 9 residues. Germline lookup yields CDR1 DFQATT and CDR2 SNEGSKA (reference sequence). V was clipped by 7 bases and J by 8 bases, with 8 bases between them. CDR3 DNA: TGCAGTGAAGGTTGGGGCTACACCTTC. It translates to CSEGWGYTF.

Here the CDR3 DNA reads TGTGCCTGGAGTGGGGGCAATGAGCAGTTCTTC. Translated, it gives CAWSGGNEQFF. This sequence joins TRBV30 and TRBJ2-1; D not certain. Trimming pared 1 base from V and 6 bases from J, leaving 4 bases between. Germline CDR1 and CDR2: GTSNPN and SVGIG (reference sequence). The CDR3 loop spans 11 amino acids. Together with reference TRBV30 and TRBJ2-1, the CDR3 gives the full variable domain: SQTIHQWPATLVQPVGSPLSLECTVEGTSNPNLYWYRQAAGRGLQLLFYSVGIGQISSEVPQNLSASRPQDRQFILSSKKLLLSDSGFYLCAWSGGNEQFFGPGTRLTVL.

The V gene is TRBV7-9, the J gene TRBJ2-7; a possible D gene is TRBD2 (6 bases). Germline V gene data show CDR1 as SEHNR and CDR2 as FQNEAQ (reference sequence). The CDR3 is 13 residues long. Trimming removed 5 bases from V and 6 bases from J, with 14 bases in between. DNA for the CDR3: TGTGCCAGCAGCAAGGAGGGTCTTGGCGAGCAGTACTTC. Translating it yields CASSKEGLGEQYF.

The J gene is TRBJ2-7, the V gene TRBV6-5, with no clear D. The germline V gene has CDR1 MNHEY and CDR2 SVGAGI. The germline V and J ends were trimmed by 4 bases and 2 bases, with 18 bases remaining between them. This CDR3 is built from 16 residues. The CDR3 protein is CASSSLTWGRTYEQYF. DNA of the CDR3: TGTGCCAGCAGTTCCCTCACGTGGGGTCGGACCTACGAGCAGTACTTC.

The J gene is TRBJ1-1, the V gene TRBV6-5; D not certain. CDR3 length: 15 amino acids. Germline assignment: CDR1 MNHEY and CDR2 SVGAGI. Trimming removed 6 bases at V and 1 base at J, with 15 bases between. CDR3 nucleotides: TGTGCCAGCAGCCTGACTGGCTCTCGGAACACTGAAGCTTTCTTT. This encodes CASSLTGSRNTEAFF.

This chain links TRBV27 with TRBJ2-7; 7 bases match TRBD1. V lost 5 bases to trimming and J lost 1 base; unmatched junction nucleotides: 5. Germline V gives CDR1 MNHEY, CDR2 SMNVEV (reference sequence). There are 14 residues in the CDR3. The CDR3 protein is CASSVDRDSYEQYF. The CDR3 DNA follows: TGTGCCAGCAGTGTTGACAGGGATTCCTACGAGCAGTACTTC.

The chain carries TRBV6-1 and TRBJ2-1, with 7 bases aligning to TRBD1. The V gene's germline CDR1 is MNHNS and CDR2 SASEGT. Trimming removed 0 bases from V and 0 bases from J; junction bases left unmatched: 8. The CDR3 is made up of 18 amino acids. The CDR3 sequence: CASSEAITGTASYNEQFF. The CDR3, as DNA: TGTGCCAGCAGTGAAGCGATCACCGGGACAGCCTCCTACAATGAGCAGTTCTTC.